This note documents a single T cell receptor (beta chain) sequence. The antigen remains unidentified. These data are taken from a study of shared clonotypes between healthy human individuals. Study results and caveats: Generation probabilities of non-shared clonotypes were lower (relative to those shared by all four donors).

Germline CDR1 reads MNHNS; CDR2 reads SASEGT. The CDR3 has 15 residues. V lost 2 bases to trimming and J lost 1 base, with 10 bases between them. Assay used: immunoSEQ multiplex PCR; TCRdb lists only in-frame clones, some missing. The sample shows roughly 2.6 million clones, roughly 92% of them seen only once. Sequencing input: naive CD4+ T cells sorted from blood. Subset here: CD45RA+ positively selected. The receptor was derived from a man aged 18 to 30 in good health. The chain carries TRBV6-1 and TRBJ2-3; D is possibly TRBD1 (6 bases). The CDR3 is CASSEHRAGTDTQYF. The CDR3 DNA reads TGTGCCAGCAGTGAACACAGGGCAGGCACAGATACGCAGTATTTT.